The sequence of this T cell receptor (beta chain) was determined in a study of cytomegalovirus exposure and HLA in healthy donors. About the study: Earlier, almost 120 million unique TCR beta sequences were recovered from approximately 180 million T cells by an analysis. Whole-study findings and limits: Cytomegalovirus association was assigned to approximately 180 TCR beta chains.

Both 60 Vbeta primers and 13 Jbeta primers went into the PCR. Clones were read by immunoSEQ multiplex PCR, and TCRdb kept only the in-frame ones, dropping some. The data hold more than 80,000 clones, with 60% to 75% observed a single time. This clone has more than one count but fewer than ten. What it binds is unknown. The CDR3 is 13 residues long. Germline lookup yields CDR1 SGHNT and CDR2 YYREEE (reference sequence). V trimming: 0 bases; J trimming: 6 bases; junction bases outside the gene matches: 3. The clonotype comes from a male donor in good health and CMV-seropositive. The sample consisted of PBMCs. The rearrangement uses TRBV5-4 and TRBJ2-7, with 7 bases matching TRBD1. This chain's CDR3 is CASSLAGGCEQYF. CDR3 DNA: TGTGCCAGCAGCTTGGCAGGGGGTTGCGAGCAGTACTTC.